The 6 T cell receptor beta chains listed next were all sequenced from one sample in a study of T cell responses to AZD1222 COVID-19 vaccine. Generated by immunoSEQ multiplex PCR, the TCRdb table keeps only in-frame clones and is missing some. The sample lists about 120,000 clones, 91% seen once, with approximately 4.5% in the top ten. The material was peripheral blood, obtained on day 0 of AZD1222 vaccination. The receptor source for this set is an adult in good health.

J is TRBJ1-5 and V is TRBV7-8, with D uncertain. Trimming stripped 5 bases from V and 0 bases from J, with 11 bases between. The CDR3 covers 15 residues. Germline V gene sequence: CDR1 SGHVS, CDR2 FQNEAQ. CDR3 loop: CASSALRDSNQPQHF. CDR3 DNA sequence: TGTGCCAGCAGCGCCCTCCGGGATAGCAATCAGCCCCAGCATTTT. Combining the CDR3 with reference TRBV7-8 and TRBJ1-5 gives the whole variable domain GAGVSQSPRYKVAKRGQDVALRCDPISGHVSLFWYQQALGQGPEFLTYFQNEAQLDKSGLPSDRFFAERPEGSVSTLKIQRTQQEDSAVYLCASSALRDSNQPQHFGDGTRLSIL.

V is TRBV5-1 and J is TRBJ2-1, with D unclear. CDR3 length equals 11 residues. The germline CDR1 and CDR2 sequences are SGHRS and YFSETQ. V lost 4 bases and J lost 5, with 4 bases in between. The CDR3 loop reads CASSPNNEQFF. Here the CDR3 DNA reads TGCGCCAGCAGCCCGAACAATGAGCAGTTCTTC.

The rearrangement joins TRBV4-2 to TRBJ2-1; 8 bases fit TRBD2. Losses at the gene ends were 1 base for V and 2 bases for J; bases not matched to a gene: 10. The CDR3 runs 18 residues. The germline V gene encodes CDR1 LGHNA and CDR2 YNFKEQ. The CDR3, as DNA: TGTGCCAGCAGCCAAGCCGGCCCAGCGGGGGCTCCCTACAATGAGCAGTTCTTC. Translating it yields CASSQAGPAGAPYNEQFF.

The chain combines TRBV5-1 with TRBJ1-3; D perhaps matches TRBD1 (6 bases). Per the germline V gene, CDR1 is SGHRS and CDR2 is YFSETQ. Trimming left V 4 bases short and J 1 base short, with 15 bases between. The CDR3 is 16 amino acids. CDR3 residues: CASSLTGTNSGNTIYF. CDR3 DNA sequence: TGCGCCAGCAGCCTAACAGGGACAAATTCTGGAAACACCATATATTTT. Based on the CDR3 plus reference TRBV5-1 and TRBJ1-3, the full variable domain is KAGVTQTPRYLIKTRGQQVTLSCSPISGHRSVSWYQQTPGQGLQFLFEYFSETQRNKGNFPGRFSGRQFSNSRSEMNVSTLELGDSALYLCASSLTGTNSGNTIYFGEGSWLTVV.

CDR3 region: CASSSWVGEETQYF. In DNA, the CDR3 is TGCGCCAGCAGCTCCTGGGTGGGGGAAGAGACCCAGTACTTC. The chain carries TRBV5-1 and TRBJ2-5, with D possibly called TRBD1 or TRBD2 (5 bases each). The germline CDR1 and CDR2 sequences are SGHRS and YFSETQ. V gave up 3 bases and J gave up 3 bases, with 12 bases separating them. The CDR3 extends over 14 amino acids. The full variable domain, in which reference TRBV5-1 and TRBJ2-5 provide the parts outside the CDR3, is KAGVTQTPRYLIKTRGQQVTLSCSPISGHRSVSWYQQTPGQGLQFLFEYFSETQRNKGNFPGRFSGRQFSNSRSEMNVSTLELGDSALYLCASSSWVGEETQYFGPGTRLLVL.

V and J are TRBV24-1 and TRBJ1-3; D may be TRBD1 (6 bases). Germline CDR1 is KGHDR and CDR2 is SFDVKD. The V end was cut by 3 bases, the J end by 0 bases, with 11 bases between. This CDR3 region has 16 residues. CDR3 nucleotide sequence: TGTGCCACCAGTGATCCACAGGGTCCCTCTGGAAACACCATATATTTT. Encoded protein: CATSDPQGPSGNTIYF.